Listed below are T cell receptor beta chains from one sample, sequenced in a study of beta chain features in type 1 diabetes. The data were produced by immunoSEQ multiplex PCR, yet TCRdb's version contains in-frame clones alone and is incomplete. The data contain roughly 500,000 clones, about 10% of them seen just once; the ten biggest clones take up 0.04% to 0.05%. The sample consisted of naive CD4+ T cells from blood. These receptors were taken from a woman aged 18-29 years in good health. CDR3s include the opening cysteine and the closing phenylalanine or tryptophan. Fields, in order: CDR3 protein, CDR3 DNA, V gene, J gene, D gene, clone size. The D gene is left open where the match is weak. The listing skips clone size in some rows; elsewhere it reads once, few, many or a size class.

CASSLDGTGGLGAFF	TGTGCCAGCAGCTTAGACGGGACAGGGGGCCTCGGAGCTTTCTTT	TRBV7-3	TRBJ1-1	TRBD1	NA
CASSVLSGRYNEQFF	TGTGCCAGCAGCGTACTAAGCGGGAGGTACAATGAGCAGTTCTTC	TRBV9	TRBJ2-1	TRBD2	NA
CASTLAGFFYEQYF	TGTGCCAGCACCCTAGCGGGGTTTTTTTACGAGCAGTACTTC	TRBV21-1	TRBJ2-7	NA	few
CSVVEGVYGYTF	TGCAGCGTTGTGGAGGGCGTCTATGGCTACACCTTC	TRBV29-1	TRBJ1-2	NA	NA
CASGRGLLYEQYF	TGTGCCAGCGGAAGGGGGCTTCTCTACGAGCAGTACTTC	TRBV2	TRBJ2-7	TRBD1	few
CASSRTKSSYEQYF	TGCGCCAGCAGCCGGACGAAAAGCTCCTACGAGCAGTACTTC	TRBV5-1	TRBJ2-7	NA	NA
CSGRLAGSYEQYF	TGCAGCGGCCGGCTAGCGGGCTCCTACGAGCAGTACTTC	TRBV29-1	TRBJ2-7	TRBD2	few
CAIKPGQRFSGANVLTF	TGTGCCATCAAGCCGGGACAGCGTTTCTCTGGGGCCAACGTCCTGACTTTC	TRBV10-3	TRBJ2-6	TRBD1	few
CSVETGDSYNEQFF	TGCAGCGTTGAAACGGGAGACTCCTACAATGAGCAGTTCTTC	TRBV29-1	TRBJ2-1	NA	few
CASSVGGSNTQYF	TGTGCCAGCAGCGTAGGGGGATCCAATACGCAGTATTTT	TRBV7-3	TRBJ2-3	NA	NA
CAISGGGDIDTQYF	TGTGCCATCAGTGGCGGGGGGGACATAGATACGCAGTATTTT	TRBV10-3	TRBJ2-3	TRBD2	NA
CASSYSGTGNTEAFF	TGTGCCAGCAGTTACTCGGGGACAGGCAACACTGAAGCTTTCTTT	TRBV6-5	TRBJ1-1	TRBD1	few
CASSLGPRTYEQYF	TGTGCCAGCAGCTTAGGTCCCAGGACCTACGAGCAGTACTTC	TRBV7-2	TRBJ2-7	NA	NA
CASSSGWGLEGEKLFF	TGTGCCAGCAGCTCGGGGTGGGGTCTGGAGGGCGAAAAACTGTTTTTT	TRBV7-2	TRBJ1-4	NA	NA
CASSFRKRELSYNEQFF	TGTGCCAGCAGCTTCCGAAAGCGGGAGCTCTCCTACAATGAGCAGTTCTTC	TRBV11-1	TRBJ2-1	TRBD2	few